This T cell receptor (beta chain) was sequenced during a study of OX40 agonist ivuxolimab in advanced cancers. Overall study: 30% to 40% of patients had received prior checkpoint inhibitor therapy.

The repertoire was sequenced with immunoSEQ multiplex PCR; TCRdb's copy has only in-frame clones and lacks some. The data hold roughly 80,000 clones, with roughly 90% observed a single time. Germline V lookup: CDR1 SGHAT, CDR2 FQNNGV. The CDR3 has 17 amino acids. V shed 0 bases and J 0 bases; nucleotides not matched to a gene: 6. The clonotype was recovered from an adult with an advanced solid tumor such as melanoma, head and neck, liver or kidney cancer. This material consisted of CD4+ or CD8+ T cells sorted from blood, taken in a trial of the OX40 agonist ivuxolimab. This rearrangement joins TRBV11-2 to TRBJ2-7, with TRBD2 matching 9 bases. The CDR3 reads CASSLDLAGGSSYEQYF. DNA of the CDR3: TGTGCCAGCAGCTTAGACCTGGCGGGGGGGTCCTCCTACGAGCAGTACTTC.